The clone carrying this T cell receptor beta chain showed up just a few times. The germline gives CDR1 MNHEY, CDR2 SMNVEV (reference sequence). The V and J ends lost 6 bases and 4 bases, in that order; junction bases with no gene match: 10. This CDR3 is 16 amino acids long. The entry originates in a study of T cells after yellow fever vaccination. TCRdb re-called the 5' RACE reads through MiXCR, storing one row per CDR3 protein. The table lists under 600,000 distinct CDR3 sequences, 13% of them singletons. This TCR derives from a man younger than 45 who received the YFV17D yellow fever vaccine. The specimen comprised PBMCs, sampled on the day of the yellow fever booster vaccination. The chain has TRBV27 and TRBJ2-5; TRBD2 agrees at 11 bases. CDR3 DNA sequence: TGTGCCAGCAGCCCACTAGCGGGAGTCGGGGGAGAGACCCAGTACTTC. It yields the protein CASSPLAGVGGETQYF.